The 13 T cell receptor beta chains in this list originate from one sample, sequenced in a study of blood T cells in healthy people across ages. Through a sample-barcoded 5' primer and a J-beta primer mix, a second PCR was run for roughly 6 to 12 cycles. Via MiXCR, TCRdb re-called the 5' RACE reads, giving one row per CDR3 protein. The table shows some 1.5 million distinct CDR3 sequences, with 28% occurring only once. Sequencing was performed on blood. The source of these receptors is a woman aged 25 to 39 in good health.

The rearrangement joins TRBV6-6 to TRBJ2-7; tentatively, D is TRBD1 (6 bases). The CDR3 has 16 amino acids. The germline V gene encodes CDR1 MNHNY and CDR2 SVGAGI (reference sequence). Deletions cut 0 bases from V and 3 bases from J, with 15 bases between. CDR3 residues: CASSYSKGDQGYEQYF. In DNA, the CDR3 is TGTGCCAGCAGTTACTCGAAGGGGGATCAGGGCTACGAGCAGTACTTC.

The chain employs TRBV24-1 and TRBJ1-5; a possible D gene is TRBD1 (6 bases). The CDR3 is 13 residues long. The germline gives CDR1 KGHDR, CDR2 SFDVKD. Trimming removed 7 bases from V and 7 bases from J, with 13 bases in between. The CDR3 sequence: CATSSSGTQPQHF. The CDR3 DNA sequence: TGTGCCACCAGCTCTTCAGGGACACAGCCCCAGCATTTT.

Only a few counts were recorded for this clonotype. The chain employs TRBV20-1 and TRBJ2-1, with TRBD2 identical over 8 bases. V lost 0 bases and J lost 9; bases outside the gene matches: 1. This CDR3 spans 12 amino acids. Germline V gives CDR1 DFQATT, CDR2 SNEGSKA (reference sequence). CDR3 nucleotide sequence: TGCAGTGCTAGAGAAGGACTAGCTGAGCAGTTCTTC. It yields the protein CSAREGLAEQFF.

Of note for this clonotype: Being one base from a much bigger clone, this may be a read error. The chain combines TRBV20-1 with TRBJ2-5; 9 nucleotides agree with TRBD2. This CDR3 region has 15 residues. The germline gives CDR1 DFQATT, CDR2 SNEGSKA (reference sequence). Here the CDR3 DNA reads TGCAGTGATAGAGATAGCGGGAGAGAGCAAGAGACCCAGTACTTC. Its protein product is CSDRDSGREQETQYF.

This clonotype was recorded a few times. The chain links TRBV7-2 to TRBJ2-5; D is undetermined. V lost 6 bases, J lost 3 bases, and 14 bases lay in between. The CDR3 is made up of 14 amino acids. Germline CDR1 reads SGHTA; CDR2 reads FQGNSA. The CDR3 reads CASRPTGLKETQYF. The CDR3 bases are TGTGCCAGCAGGCCGACCGGGTTAAAAGAGACCCAGTACTTC.

This clonotype appeared a few times. The V call is TRBV5-1, the J call TRBJ1-6; 11 bases line up with TRBD1. Germline V lookup: CDR1 SGHRS, CDR2 YFSETQ. This CDR3 contains 15 residues. The ends lost 4 bases at V and 16 bases at J; junction bases unmatched: 13. CDR3: CASSPGGTGGLRLHF. The DNA for the CDR3 is TGCGCCAGCAGCCCAGGAGGGACAGGGGGATTAAGACTCCACTTT.

This clonotype came up a few times. CDR3 protein: CASSAGGHEQFF. The CDR3 region has the DNA TGTGCCAGCAGCGCAGGGGGACATGAGCAGTTCTTC. The V call is TRBV7-2, the J call TRBJ2-1; TRBD1 matches at 7 bases. V was pared by 5 bases and J by 8 bases, with 3 bases of the junction left unmatched. The CDR3 sequence is 12 residues long. Germline CDR1 reads SGHTA; CDR2 reads FQGNSA.

The chain links TRBV7-2 to TRBJ2-1; no clear D. Deletions cut 4 bases from V and 6 bases from J, with 19 bases between. Germline assignment: CDR1 SGHTA and CDR2 FQGNSA. The CDR3 contains 16 residues. In DNA form, the CDR3 reads TGTGCCAGCAGCTCACCTCTTGAATATTTTTCCAATGAGCAGTTCTTC. Its protein is CASSSPLEYFSNEQFF.

The V and J genes are TRBV20-1 and TRBJ2-3; TRBD2 is a possible D gene (6 bases). V was trimmed by 6 bases and J by 4 bases, leaving 17 bases between them. This CDR3 contains 14 residues. In germline, CDR1 is DFQATT, CDR2 SNEGSKA (reference sequence). CDR3 nucleotide sequence: TGCAGTGCAAAAAAACTAACTAGCCCAGATACGCAGTATTTT. Residues: CSAKKLTSPDTQYF.

This clonotype was seen a handful of times. The chain employs TRBV10-3 and TRBJ1-2; D is unclear. V shed 4 bases and J shed 8 bases, with 14 bases lying between them. Germline assignment: CDR1 ENHRY and CDR2 SYGVKD. CDR3 length: 13 residues. In nucleotides, the CDR3 is TGTGCCATCAGTGCCTCCGCCCCCGGGGGCTACACCTTC. Its protein is CAISASAPGGYTF.

In its sample, this clonotype was seen a few times. CDR3 sequence reads: CASSVFGGSSYEQYF. The CDR3 DNA reads TGTGCCAGCAGTGTGTTCGGCGGGAGCTCCTACGAGCAGTACTTC. The rearrangement uses TRBV2 and TRBJ2-7; TRBD2 matches at 7 bases. Germline trimming cut 4 bases from V and 0 bases from J; bases unmatched to any gene: 6. Looked up from germline, CDR1 is SNHLY and CDR2 is FYNNEI. The CDR3 runs to 15 residues.

The table lists this clonotype with a few counts. The chain joins TRBV2 to TRBJ1-4; no firm D call. In germline, CDR1 is SNHLY, CDR2 FYNNEI. Trimming removed 4 bases at V and 5 bases at J, with 11 bases between. The CDR3 extends over 14 amino acids. This chain's CDR3 is CASSVSRVNEKLFF. CDR3 DNA sequence: TGTGCCAGCAGTGTCTCACGGGTGAATGAAAAACTGTTTTTT. Drawing the rest from reference TRBV2 and TRBJ1-4, the complete variable domain is EPEVTQTPSHQVTQMGQEVILRCVPISNHLYFYWYRQILGQKVEFLVSFYNNEISEKSEIFDDQFSVERPDGSNFTLKIRSTKLEDSAMYFCASSVSRVNEKLFFGSGTQLSVL.

The genes are TRBV5-1 and TRBJ2-7; TRBD1 matches at 7 bases. The ends lost 0 bases at V and 4 bases at J; junction bases unmatched: 7. Per the germline V gene, CDR1 is SGHRS and CDR2 is YFSETQ. CDR3 size: 15 residues. In nucleotides, the CDR3 is TGCGCCAGCAGCTTGGGACAGGGTGTTCTGTACGAGCAGTACTTC. This encodes CASSLGQGVLYEQYF.